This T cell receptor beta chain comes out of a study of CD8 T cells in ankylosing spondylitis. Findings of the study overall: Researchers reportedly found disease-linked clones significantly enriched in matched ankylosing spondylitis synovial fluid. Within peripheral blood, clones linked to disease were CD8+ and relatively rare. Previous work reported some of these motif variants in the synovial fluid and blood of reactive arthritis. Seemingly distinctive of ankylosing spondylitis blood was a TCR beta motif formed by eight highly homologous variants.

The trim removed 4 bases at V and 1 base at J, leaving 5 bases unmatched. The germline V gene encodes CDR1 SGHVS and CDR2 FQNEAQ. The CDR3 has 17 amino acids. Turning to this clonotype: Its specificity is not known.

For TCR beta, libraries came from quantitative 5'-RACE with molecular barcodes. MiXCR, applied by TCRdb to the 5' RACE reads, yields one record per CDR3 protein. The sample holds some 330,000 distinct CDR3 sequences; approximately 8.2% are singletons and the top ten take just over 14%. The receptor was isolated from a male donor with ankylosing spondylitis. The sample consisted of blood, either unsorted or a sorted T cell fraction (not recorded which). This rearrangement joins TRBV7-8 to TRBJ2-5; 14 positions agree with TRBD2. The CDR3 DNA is TGTGCCAGCAGCTCGACTAGCGGGAGGGTGAGCCAAGAGACCCAGTACTTC. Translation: CASSSTSGRVSQETQYF.